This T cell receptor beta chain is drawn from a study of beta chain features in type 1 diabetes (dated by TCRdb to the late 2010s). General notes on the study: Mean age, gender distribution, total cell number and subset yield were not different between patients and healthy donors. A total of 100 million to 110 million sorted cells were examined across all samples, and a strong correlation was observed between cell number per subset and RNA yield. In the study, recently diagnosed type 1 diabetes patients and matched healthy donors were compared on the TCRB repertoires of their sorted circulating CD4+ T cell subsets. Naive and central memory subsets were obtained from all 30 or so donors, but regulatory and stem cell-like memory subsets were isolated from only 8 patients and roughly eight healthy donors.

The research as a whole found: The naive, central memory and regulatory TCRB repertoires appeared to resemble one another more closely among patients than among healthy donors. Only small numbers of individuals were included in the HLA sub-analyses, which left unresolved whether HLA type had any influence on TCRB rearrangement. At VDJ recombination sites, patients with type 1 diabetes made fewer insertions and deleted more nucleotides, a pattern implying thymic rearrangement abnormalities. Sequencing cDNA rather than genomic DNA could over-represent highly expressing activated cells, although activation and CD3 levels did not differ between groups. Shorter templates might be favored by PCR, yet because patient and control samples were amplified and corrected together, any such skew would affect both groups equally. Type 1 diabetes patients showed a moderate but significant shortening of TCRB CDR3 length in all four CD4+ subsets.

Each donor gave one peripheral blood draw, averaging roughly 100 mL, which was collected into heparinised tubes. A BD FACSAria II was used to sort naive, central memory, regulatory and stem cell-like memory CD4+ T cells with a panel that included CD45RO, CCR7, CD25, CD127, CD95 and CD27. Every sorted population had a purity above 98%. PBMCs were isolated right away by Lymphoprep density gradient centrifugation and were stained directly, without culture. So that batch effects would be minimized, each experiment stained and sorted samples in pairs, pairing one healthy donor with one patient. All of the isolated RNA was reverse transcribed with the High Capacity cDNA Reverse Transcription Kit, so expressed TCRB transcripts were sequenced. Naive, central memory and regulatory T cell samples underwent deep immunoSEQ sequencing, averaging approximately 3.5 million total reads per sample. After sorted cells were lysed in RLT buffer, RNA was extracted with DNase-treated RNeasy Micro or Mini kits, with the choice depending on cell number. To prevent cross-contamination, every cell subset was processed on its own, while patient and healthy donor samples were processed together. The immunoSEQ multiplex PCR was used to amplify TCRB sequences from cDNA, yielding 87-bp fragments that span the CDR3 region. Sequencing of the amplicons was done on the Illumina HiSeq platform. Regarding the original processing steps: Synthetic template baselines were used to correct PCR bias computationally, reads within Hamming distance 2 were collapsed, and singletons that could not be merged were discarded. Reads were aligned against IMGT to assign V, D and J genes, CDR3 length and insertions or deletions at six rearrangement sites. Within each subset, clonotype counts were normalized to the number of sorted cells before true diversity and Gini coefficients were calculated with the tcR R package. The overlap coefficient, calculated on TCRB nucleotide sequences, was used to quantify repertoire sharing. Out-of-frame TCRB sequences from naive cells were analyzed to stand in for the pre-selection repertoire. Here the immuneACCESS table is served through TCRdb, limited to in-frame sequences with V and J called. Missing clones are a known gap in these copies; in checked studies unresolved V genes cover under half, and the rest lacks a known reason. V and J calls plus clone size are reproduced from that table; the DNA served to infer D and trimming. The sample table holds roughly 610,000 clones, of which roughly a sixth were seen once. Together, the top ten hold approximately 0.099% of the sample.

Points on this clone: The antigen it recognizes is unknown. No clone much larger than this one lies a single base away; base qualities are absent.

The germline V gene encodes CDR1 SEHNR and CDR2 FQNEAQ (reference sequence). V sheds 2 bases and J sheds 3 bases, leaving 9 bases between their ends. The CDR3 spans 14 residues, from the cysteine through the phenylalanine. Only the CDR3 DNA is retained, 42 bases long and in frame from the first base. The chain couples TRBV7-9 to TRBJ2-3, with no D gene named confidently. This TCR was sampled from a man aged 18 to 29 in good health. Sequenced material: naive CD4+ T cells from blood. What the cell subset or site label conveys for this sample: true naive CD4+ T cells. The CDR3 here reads CASSLSSGTDTQYF. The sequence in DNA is TGTGCCAGCAGCTTATCGTCAGGTACAGATACGCAGTATTTT.